This record concerns one T cell receptor (beta chain) sequence. This clonotype was counted ten times or more. Its antigen is currently not known. Base quality data are lacking; no much larger clone is found one base away. The data originate from a study of early T cells in non-severe SARS-CoV-2 infection (dated by TCRdb to the early 2020s). About the study as a whole: TCR sequencing used bulk RNA from unsorted whole blood, so alpha and beta chains could not be paired.

Library prep was done by 5' RACE. TCRdb records NextSeq 500 as the sequencer. To correct for sequencing error and PCR bias, the TCR library protocol tagged individual cDNA molecules with unique molecular identifiers. Sequencing covered both TCR alpha and beta chains, and within each sample the abundances of alpha and beta sequences were tightly co-correlated. The authors processed their data as follows. Decombinator V4 was used to annotate the V gene, J gene and CDR3 of the TCR sequences. Expanded TCRs were defined as changing significantly between any two time points under a Poisson model with p below 0.0001. TCR abundances were normalised to the total number of TCRs sequenced per sample and were expressed as counts per million. MAIT TCRs were defined by TRAV1-2 paired with TRAJ12, TRAJ20 or TRAJ33, and iNKT TCRs by TRAV10 paired with TRAJ18. VDJdb, accessed 1 November 2021, was searched for CMV, EBV and SARS-CoV-2 annotated TCRs, excluding TCRs annotated for multiple antigens. Through fastp at Q25 and MiXCR, TCRdb rebuilt clones from the public reads, retaining in-frame beta chains. Duplicate CDR3 protein sequences are folded into a single record with the most common DNA and genes. What appears here as the V and J calls and clone size reflects TCRdb's work, not the paper's. Recorded for this sample are about 58,000 distinct CDR3 sequences; roughly an eighth of them occurred a single time. The ten largest account for 3.5% to 4.5% of the sample.

The study was a case-control design nested within a healthcare worker cohort in London, UK, with weekly nasopharyngeal swab PCR tests and blood sampling. Healthcare workers were enrolled in the week of the UK lockdown, from 23 to 31 March 2020, and were followed every week for up to roughly 16 weeks. The paper's findings and limits, for the study overall: Matching against VDJdb was skewed toward anti-spike CD8 responses, likely underestimated virus-specific expansions, and missed private and CD4 specificities.

V was cut back by 5 bases and J by 6 bases, leaving a gap of 14 bases between them. Looking up the germline V gene yields CDR1 KGHSH and CDR2 LQKENI. From the cysteine up to the phenylalanine, the CDR3 has a length of 14 residues. Only the CDR3 portion is preserved as DNA: 42 bases, with reading frame beginning at the first base. The V and J genes are TRBV18 and TRBJ2-1, and the D gene may be TRBD2, 6 bases matching. The sequence derives from an adult who was a healthcare worker with PCR-confirmed SARS-CoV-2 infection or an uninfected control (not recorded which). The sample consisted of whole blood. At the DNA level, the sequence is TGTGCCAGCTCAGTAGGAGCGGGCCGCAATGAGCAGTTCTTC. Its product reads: CASSVGAGRNEQFF.